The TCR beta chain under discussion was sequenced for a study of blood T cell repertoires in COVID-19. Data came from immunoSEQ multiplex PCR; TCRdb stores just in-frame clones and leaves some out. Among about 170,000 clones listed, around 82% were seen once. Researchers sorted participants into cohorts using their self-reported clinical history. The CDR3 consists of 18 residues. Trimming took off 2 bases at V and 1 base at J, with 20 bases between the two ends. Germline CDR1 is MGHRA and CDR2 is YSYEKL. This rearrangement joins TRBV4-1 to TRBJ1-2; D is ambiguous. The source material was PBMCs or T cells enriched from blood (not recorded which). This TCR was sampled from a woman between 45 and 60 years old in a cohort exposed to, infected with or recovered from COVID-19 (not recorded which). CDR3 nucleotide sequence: TGCGCCAGCAGCCAAATTACCGGGAGGACGGACCTTAACTATGGCTACACCTTC. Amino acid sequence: CASSQITGRTDLNYGYTF.